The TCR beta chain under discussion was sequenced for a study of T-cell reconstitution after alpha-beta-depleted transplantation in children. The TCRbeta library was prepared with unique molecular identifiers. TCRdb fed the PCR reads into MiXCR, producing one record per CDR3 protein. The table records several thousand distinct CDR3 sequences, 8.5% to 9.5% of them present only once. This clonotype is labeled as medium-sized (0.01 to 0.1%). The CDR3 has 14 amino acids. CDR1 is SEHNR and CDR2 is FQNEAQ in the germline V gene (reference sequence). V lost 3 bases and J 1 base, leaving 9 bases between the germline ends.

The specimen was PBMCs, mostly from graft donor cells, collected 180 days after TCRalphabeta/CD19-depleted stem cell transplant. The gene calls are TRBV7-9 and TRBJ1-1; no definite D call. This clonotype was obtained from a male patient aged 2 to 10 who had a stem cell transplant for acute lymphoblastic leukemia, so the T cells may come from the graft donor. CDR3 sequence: CASSFQRQNTEAFF. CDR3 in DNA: TGTGCCAGCAGCTTTCAGCGTCAGAACACTGAAGCTTTCTTT.